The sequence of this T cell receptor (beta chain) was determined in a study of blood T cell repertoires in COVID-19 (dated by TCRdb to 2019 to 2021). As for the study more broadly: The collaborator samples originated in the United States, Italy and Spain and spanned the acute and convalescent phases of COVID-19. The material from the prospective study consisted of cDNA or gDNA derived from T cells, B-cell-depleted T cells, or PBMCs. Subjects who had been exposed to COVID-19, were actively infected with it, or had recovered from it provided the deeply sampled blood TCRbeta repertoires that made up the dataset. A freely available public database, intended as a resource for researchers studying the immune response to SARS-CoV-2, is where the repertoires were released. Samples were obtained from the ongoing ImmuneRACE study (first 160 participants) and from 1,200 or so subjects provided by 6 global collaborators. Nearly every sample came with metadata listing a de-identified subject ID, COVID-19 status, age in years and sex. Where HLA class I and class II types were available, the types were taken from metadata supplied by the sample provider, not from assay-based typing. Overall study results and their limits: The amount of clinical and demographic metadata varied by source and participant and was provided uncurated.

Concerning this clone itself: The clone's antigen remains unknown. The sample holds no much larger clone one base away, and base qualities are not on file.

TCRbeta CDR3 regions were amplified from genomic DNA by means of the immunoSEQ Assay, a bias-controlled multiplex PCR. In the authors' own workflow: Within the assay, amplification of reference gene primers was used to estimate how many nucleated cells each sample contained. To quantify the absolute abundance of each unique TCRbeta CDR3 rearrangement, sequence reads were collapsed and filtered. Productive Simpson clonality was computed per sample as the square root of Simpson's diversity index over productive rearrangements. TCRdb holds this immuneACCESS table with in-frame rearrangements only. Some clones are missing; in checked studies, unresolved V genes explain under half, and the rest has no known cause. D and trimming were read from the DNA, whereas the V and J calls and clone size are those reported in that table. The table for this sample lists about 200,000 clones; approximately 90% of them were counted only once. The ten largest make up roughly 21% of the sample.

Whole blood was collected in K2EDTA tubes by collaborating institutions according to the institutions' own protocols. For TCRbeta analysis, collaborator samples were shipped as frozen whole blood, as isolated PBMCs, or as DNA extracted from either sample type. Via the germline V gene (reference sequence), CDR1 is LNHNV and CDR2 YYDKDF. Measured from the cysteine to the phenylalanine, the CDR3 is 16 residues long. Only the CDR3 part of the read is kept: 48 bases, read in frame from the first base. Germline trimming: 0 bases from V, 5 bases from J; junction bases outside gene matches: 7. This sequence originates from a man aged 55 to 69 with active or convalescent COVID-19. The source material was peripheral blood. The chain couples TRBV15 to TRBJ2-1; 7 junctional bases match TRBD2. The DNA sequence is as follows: TGTGCCACCAGCAGAGATCGGGCGGGGAGGGACAATGAGCAGTTCTTC. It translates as CATSRDRAGRDNEQFF.